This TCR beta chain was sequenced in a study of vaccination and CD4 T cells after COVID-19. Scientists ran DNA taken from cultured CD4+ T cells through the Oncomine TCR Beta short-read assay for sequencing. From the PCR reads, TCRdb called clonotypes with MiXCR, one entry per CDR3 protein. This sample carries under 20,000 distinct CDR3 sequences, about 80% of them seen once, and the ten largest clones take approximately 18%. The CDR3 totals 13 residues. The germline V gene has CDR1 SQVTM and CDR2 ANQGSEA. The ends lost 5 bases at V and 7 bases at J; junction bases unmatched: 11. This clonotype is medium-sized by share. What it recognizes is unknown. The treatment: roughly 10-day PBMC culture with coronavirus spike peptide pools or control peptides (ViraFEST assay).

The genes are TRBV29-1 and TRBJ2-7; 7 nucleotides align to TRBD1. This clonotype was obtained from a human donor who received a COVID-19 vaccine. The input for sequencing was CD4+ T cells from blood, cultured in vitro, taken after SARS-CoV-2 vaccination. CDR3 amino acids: CSVSQGRDMEQYF. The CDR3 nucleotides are TGCAGCGTTTCACAGGGGCGAGATATGGAGCAGTACTTC.